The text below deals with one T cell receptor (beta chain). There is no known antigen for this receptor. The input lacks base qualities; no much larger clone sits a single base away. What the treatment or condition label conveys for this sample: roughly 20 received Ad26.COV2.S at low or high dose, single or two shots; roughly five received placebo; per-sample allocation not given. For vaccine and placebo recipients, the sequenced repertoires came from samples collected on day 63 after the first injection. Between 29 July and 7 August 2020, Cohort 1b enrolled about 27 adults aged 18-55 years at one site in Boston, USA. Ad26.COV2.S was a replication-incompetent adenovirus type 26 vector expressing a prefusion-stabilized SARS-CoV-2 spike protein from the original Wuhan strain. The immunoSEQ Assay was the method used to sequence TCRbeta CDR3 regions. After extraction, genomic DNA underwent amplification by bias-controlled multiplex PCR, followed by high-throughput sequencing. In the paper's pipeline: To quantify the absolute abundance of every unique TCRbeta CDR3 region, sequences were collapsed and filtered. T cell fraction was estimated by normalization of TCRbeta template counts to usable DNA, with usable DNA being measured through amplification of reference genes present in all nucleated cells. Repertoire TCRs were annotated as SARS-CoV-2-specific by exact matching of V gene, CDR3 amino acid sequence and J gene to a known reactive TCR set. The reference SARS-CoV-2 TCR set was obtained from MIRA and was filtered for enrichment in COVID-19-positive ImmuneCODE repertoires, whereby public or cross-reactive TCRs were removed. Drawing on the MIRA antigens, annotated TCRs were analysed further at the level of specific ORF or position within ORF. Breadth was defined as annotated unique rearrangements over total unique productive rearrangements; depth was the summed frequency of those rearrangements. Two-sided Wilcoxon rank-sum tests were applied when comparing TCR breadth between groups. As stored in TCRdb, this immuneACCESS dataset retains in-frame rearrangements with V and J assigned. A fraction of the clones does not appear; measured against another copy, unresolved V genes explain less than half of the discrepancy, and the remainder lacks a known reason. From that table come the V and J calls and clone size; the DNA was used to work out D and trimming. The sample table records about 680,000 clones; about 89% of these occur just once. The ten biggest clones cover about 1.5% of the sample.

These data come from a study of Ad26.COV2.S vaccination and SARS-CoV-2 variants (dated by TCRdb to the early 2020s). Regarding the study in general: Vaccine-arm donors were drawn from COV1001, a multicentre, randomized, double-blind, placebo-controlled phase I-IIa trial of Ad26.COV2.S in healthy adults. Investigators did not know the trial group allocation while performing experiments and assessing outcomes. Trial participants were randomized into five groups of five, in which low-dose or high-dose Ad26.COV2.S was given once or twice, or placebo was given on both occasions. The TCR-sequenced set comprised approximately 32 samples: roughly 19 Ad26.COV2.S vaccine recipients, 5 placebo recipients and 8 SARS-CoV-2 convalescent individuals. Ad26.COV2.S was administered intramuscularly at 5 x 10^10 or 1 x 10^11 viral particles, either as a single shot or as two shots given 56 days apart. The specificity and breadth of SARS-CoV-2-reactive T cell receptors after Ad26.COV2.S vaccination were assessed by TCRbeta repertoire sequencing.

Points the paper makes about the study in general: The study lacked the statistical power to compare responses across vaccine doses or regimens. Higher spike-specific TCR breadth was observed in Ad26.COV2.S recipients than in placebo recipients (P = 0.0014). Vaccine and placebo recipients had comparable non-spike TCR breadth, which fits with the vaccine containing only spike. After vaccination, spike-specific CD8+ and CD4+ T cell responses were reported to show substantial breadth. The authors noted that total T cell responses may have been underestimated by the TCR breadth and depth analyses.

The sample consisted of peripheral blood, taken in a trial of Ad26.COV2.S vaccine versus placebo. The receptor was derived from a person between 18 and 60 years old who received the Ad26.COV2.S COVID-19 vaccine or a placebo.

The CDR3 is CASSLALLDTEAFF. The nucleotides read TGTGCCAGCAGCTTGGCGTTGTTGGACACTGAAGCTTTCTTT. The rearrangement joined TRBV5-4 to TRBJ1-1; the D gene lacks a confident call. The CDR3 runs 14 amino acids, cysteine and phenylalanine included. The DNA shown is the 42-base CDR3, in frame from base 1. V drops 0 bases and J drops 3 bases, leaving 9 bases in between. Taken from the germline V gene (reference sequence), the CDR1 and CDR2 loops are SGHNT and YYREEE.